Listed below are T cell receptor beta chains from one sample, sequenced in a study of cytomegalovirus exposure and HLA in healthy donors. Sequencing used immunoSEQ multiplex PCR; TCRdb keeps in-frame clones, though not all of them. The sample lists 250,000 or so clones; 90% were seen once. Material: PBMCs. The receptors shown here come from a woman aged 18 to 35 in good health and CMV-seronegative. Both conserved end residues are trimmed from each CDR3. Some rows mark clone size as missing; the rest say once, few, many or name a class of expanded clone.

J gene,clone size,V gene,CDR3 protein
TRBJ2-7,once,TRBV18,ASSPGSYEQY
TRBJ2-3,NA,TRBV19,ASSIDRDPDTQY
TRBJ1-6,NA,TRBV4-3,ASSPDSYNSPLH
TRBJ1-4,NA,TRBV6-1,ASTKGDRDEKLF
TRBJ2-5,NA,TRBV5-4,ASGGGVGQETQY
TRBJ2-5,NA,TRBV7-9,ASSSGTQRETQY
TRBJ2-5,NA,TRBV6-6,ASRLTSGGWQETQY
TRBJ2-6,NA,TRBV9,ASSVVDRGSGANVLT
TRBJ2-1,NA,TRBV6-6,ASSWGLAGGNEQF
TRBJ2-5,NA,TRBV19,ASTLNSQGWETQY
TRBJ1-2,NA,TRBV10-2,ASSESDRGRRYYGYT
TRBJ1-4,NA,TRBV30,AWTFGHWGGATNEKLF
TRBJ2-1,NA,TRBV5-8,ASSFGTSAVNEQF
TRBJ2-1,NA,TRBV19,ASSPRAGAYYNEQF
TRBJ2-7,NA,TRBV5-6,ASSASDSSYEQY
TRBJ1-1,NA,TRBV7-9,ASSETGTGAKNTEAF
TRBJ2-1,NA,TRBV10-3,AIKTDLSSYNEQF
TRBJ1-2,NA,TRBV7-9,ASSPRGREYGYT
TRBJ2-1,NA,TRBV6-5,ASRRQENEQF
TRBJ2-3,NA,TRBV7-9,ASSHESGTQY
TRBJ2-5,NA,TRBV29-1,SVGLEGETQY
TRBJ2-2,NA,TRBV7-8,ASSLGGGGTGELF
TRBJ2-7,NA,TRBV6-4,ASSDWDIAYEQY
TRBJ1-5,NA,TRBV28,ASSLGSGHNQPQH
TRBJ2-4,NA,TRBV12-2,ASRLTEPGHLAKNIQY
TRBJ2-3,NA,TRBV27,ASNPGGVTDTQY
TRBJ1-4,NA,TRBV28,ASRGPGQGVYSEKLF
TRBJ1-1,NA,TRBV6-5,ASRQQMNTEAF
TRBJ2-1,NA,TRBV28,ASSTSGEGDEQF
TRBJ2-1,NA,TRBV7-9,ASSPLLAGGRSYNEQF
TRBJ1-4,NA,TRBV29-1,SARKTGTGEKLF
TRBJ1-1,NA,TRBV27,ASSSLLRIRAF
TRBJ1-1,NA,TRBV2,ASSEALFSDRRNTEAF
TRBJ1-2,NA,TRBV16,ASSQADTLNYGYT
TRBJ1-5,NA,TRBV2,ASRLEGPQH
TRBJ1-4,NA,TRBV7-9,ASSLVRGRRNATNEKLF
TRBJ2-7,NA,TRBV6-1,ASSDAGVGSSYEQY
TRBJ2-7,NA,TRBV5-6,ASSVAGGRGEQY
TRBJ1-4,NA,TRBV7-2,ASSFSGAATNEKLF
TRBJ2-7,NA,TRBV4-1,ASSQAVFSSYEQY
TRBJ1-1,NA,TRBV6-5,ASRQGLVNTEAF
TRBJ2-2,NA,TRBV27,ASSYTVAATGELF
TRBJ1-2,NA,TRBV28,ASSLVGTGTYGYT
TRBJ2-7,once,TRBV30,ACLGAGGSYEQY
TRBJ2-7,NA,TRBV4-1,ASSQVVTGGNEQY